This TCR beta chain was captured by sequencing in a study of Graves' ophthalmopathy and Graves' hyperthyroidism. General study results and limits: Built on 13 signatures, a model told ophthalmopathy apart from stable hyperthyroidism with approximately 91% sensitivity and roughly 80% specificity. The blood repertoire also included most expanded thyroid clonotypes above 0.001 frequency.

Those donors who had ophthalmopathy presented with moderate-to-severe activity, a CAS of ≥3, a NOSPECS of ≥4 and a duration under 3 months. Exclusion covered patients with other autoimmune diseases or uncontrolled infections (as well as pregnancy or lactation). This CDR3 comprises 13 residues. The V end was cut by 9 bases, the J end by 5 bases, with 17 bases between. CDR1 is ENHRY and CDR2 is SYGVKD in the germline V gene. The sample holds many counts of this clonotype. The antigen is undetermined. Amplified material comprised TCR beta CDR3 regions derived from RNA transcripts. HTBI primers primed a first-round RT-PCR, and a second-round multiplex PCR followed. TCRdb called the multiplex PCR reads again in MiXCR, with one record for every CDR3 protein. The table records about 740,000 distinct CDR3 sequences, approximately 40% of them present only once.

This TCR was sampled from an adult man with Graves' ophthalmopathy. The rearrangement uses TRBV10-3 and TRBJ2-7, with D possibly matching TRBD1 (6 bases). Material: peripheral blood. CDR3 sequence: CAMAAGDYDEQYF. The CDR3 DNA sequence: TGTGCCATGGCCGCAGGGGATTACGACGAGCAGTACTTC.